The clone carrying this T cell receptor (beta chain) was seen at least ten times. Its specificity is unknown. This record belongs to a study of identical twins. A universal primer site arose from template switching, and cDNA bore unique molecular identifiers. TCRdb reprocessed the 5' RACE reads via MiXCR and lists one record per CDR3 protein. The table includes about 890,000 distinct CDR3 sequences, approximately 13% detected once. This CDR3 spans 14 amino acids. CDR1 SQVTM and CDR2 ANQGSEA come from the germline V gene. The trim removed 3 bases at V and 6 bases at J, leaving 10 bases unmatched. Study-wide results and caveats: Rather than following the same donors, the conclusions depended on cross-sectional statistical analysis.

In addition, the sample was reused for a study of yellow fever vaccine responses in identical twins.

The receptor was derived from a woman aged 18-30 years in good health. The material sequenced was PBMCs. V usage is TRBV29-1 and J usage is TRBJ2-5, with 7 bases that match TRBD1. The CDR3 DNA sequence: TGCAGCGTTGATCGACAGGGTAGGGGCAAGACCCAGTACTTC. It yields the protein CSVDRQGRGKTQYF.